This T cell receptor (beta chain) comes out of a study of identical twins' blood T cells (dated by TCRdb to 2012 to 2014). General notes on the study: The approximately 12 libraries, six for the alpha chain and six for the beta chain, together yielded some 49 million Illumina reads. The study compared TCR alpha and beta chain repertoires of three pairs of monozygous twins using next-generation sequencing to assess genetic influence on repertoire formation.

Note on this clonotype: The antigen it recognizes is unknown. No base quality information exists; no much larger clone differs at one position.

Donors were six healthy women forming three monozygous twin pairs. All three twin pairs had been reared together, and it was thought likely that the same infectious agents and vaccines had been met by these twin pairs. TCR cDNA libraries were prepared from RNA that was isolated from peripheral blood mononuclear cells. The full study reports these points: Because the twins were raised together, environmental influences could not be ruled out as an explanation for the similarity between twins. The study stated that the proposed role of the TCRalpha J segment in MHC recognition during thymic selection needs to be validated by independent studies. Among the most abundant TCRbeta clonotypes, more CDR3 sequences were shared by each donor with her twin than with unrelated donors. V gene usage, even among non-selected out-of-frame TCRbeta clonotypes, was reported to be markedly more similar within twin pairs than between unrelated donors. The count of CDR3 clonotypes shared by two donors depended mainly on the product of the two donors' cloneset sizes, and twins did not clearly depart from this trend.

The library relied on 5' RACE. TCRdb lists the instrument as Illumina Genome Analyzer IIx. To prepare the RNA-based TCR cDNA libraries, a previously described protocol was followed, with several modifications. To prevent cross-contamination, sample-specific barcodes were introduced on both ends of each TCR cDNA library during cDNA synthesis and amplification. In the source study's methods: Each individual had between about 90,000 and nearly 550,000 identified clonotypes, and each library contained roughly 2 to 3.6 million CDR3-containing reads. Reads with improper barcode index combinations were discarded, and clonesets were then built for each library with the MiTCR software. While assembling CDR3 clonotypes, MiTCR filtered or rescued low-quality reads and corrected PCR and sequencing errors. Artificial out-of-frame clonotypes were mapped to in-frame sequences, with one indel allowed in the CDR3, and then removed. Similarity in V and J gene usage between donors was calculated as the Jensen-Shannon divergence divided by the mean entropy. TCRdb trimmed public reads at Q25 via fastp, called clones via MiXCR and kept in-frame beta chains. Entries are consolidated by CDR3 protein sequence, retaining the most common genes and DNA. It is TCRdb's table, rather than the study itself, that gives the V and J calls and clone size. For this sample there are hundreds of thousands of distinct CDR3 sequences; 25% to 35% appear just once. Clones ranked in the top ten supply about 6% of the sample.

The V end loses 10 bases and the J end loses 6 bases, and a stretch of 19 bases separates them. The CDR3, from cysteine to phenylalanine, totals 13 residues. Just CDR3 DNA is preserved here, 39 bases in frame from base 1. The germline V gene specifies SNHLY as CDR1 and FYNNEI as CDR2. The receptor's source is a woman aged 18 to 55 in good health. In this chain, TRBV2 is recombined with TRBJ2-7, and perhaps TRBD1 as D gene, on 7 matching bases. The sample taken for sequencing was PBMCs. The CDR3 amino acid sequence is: CATLRTGGIEQYF. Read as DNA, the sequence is TGTGCCACCCTCCGGACAGGAGGGATCGAGCAGTACTTC.